One T cell receptor (beta chain) is described in this entry. The antigen is not known. This CDR3 contains 16 residues. Germline CDR1 and CDR2: SGHRS and YFSETQ. Trimming at V came to 0 bases and at J to 3 bases, leaving 3 bases not matched to a gene. The sample originates from a study of shared clonotypes between healthy human individuals. Turning to the study itself: Every donor yielded three CD4 naive, three CD4 memory, two CD8 naive and one CD8 memory plate.

For every subset, genomic DNA was evenly distributed across several immunoSEQ plates. The input for sorted-subset replicate PCRs was around 0.2 ug DNA, 30,000 or so T cell genomes. Assay used: immunoSEQ multiplex PCR; TCRdb lists only in-frame clones, some missing. Of over a million clones listed, 75% to 85% are singletons. Study results and caveats: Few donors limited the genetic and exposure-history diversity represented.

V gene TRBV5-1 combines with J gene TRBJ2-2, with TRBD2 matching over 9 bases. The TCR originated in a young man in good health. Some clones in this sample may be carry-over from other donors' samples. Sequenced input: memory CD4+ T cells from PBMCs. Subset specified: CD45RA-negative fraction. This CDR3 reads CASSLVLAGDTGELFF. CDR3 DNA sequence: TGCGCCAGCAGCTTGGTTTTAGCGGGAGACACCGGGGAGCTGTTTTTT. The full variable domain, rest sourced from reference TRBV5-1 and TRBJ2-2, is KAGVTQTPRYLIKTRGQQVTLSCSPISGHRSVSWYQQTPGQGLQFLFEYFSETQRNKGNFPGRFSGRQFSNSRSEMNVSTLELGDSALYLCASSLVLAGDTGELFFGEGSRLTVL.